The 6 T cell receptor beta chains reported below all come from one sample, sequenced in a study of blood T cell repertoires in COVID-19. The protocol was immunoSEQ multiplex PCR, while the TCRdb copy is restricted to in-frame clones and leaves out a portion. Found here are 130,000 or so clones, more than 70% of them singletons; the top ten hold about 1.5%. Sequenced material: peripheral blood. Receptor source: a human donor in a cohort sampled during active COVID-19.

J is TRBJ2-7 and V is TRBV2; TRBD1 might be the D (6 bases). CDR1 and CDR2 from the germline V gene are SNHLY and FYNNEI. This CDR3 region has 12 residues. The V and J ends lost 6 bases and 7 bases respectively, with 13 bases between them. The CDR3 reads CASRLTDREQYF. DNA of the CDR3: TGTGCCAGCAGACTTACAGACAGGGAGCAGTACTTC.

A note on this clone: The sample carries other DNA sequences with the same CDR3. This chain joins TRBV14 and TRBJ2-7; TRBD1 might be the D (5 bases). CDR3 size: 16 residues. The germline V gene encodes CDR1 SGHDN and CDR2 FVKESK. The V end was cut by 1 base, the J end by 1 base, with 14 bases between. CDR3 DNA: TGTGCCAGCAGCCAAGTTTTATCAGGGCCATCCTACGAGCAGTACTTC. It codes for CASSQVLSGPSYEQYF.

This sequence joins TRBV5-1 and TRBJ2-3, with D tentatively TRBD2 (6 bases). The V and J ends lost 0 bases and 3 bases respectively, with 11 bases between them. The CDR3 sequence is 15 residues long. Germline values: CDR1 SGHRS, CDR2 YFSETQ. CDR3 DNA: TGCGCCAGCAGCTTGGTCGGGGGAGGAACAGATACGCAGTATTTT. This sequence encodes CASSLVGGGTDTQYF.

The chain has TRBV10-3 and TRBJ2-1, with TRBD1 matching 8 bases. Germline V lookup: CDR1 ENHRY, CDR2 SYGVKD. The V gene end was trimmed by 10 bases and the J gene end by 8 bases; junction bases not matched to a gene: 10. CDR3 length: 13 amino acids. CDR3: CATQGQGFDEQFF. CDR3 DNA sequence: TGTGCCACCCAAGGACAGGGATTTGATGAGCAGTTCTTC.

The chain employs TRBV4-1 and TRBJ2-7, with D possibly matching TRBD2 (5 bases). The V end lost 4 bases, the J end lost 5 bases, and 9 bases lay between the germline ends. In germline, CDR1 is MGHRA, CDR2 YSYEKL. This CDR3 is built from 12 residues. The chain's CDR3 is CASSPDGDEQYF. CDR3 coding DNA: TGCGCCAGCAGCCCGGACGGGGACGAGCAGTACTTC.

The V gene is TRBV11-2, the J gene TRBJ1-2; D unresolved. Trimming shortened V by 1 base and J by 2 bases, and 8 bases separated the two germline ends. Germline lookup yields CDR1 SGHAT and CDR2 FQNNGV. The CDR3 has 14 residues. The CDR3 sequence: CASSLGGMNYGYTF. CDR3 coding DNA: TGTGCCAGCAGCTTAGGAGGGATGAACTATGGCTACACCTTC.